This TCR beta chain derives from a study of cytomegalovirus exposure and HLA in healthy donors (dated by TCRdb to about 2017). Broadly, across the study: An earlier analysis of fewer than 750 of the donors reported around 280 Gb of sequence data and around 110 million unique TCR beta sequences obtained from around 180 million T cells. Among a few hundred genotyped donors of the cohort, an average of 235,054 unique TCR beta nucleotide sequences were sequenced per donor, roughly 20% of them non-productive. The study used immunosequencing to profile the T cell repertoires of hundreds of subjects and linked those repertoires to cytomegalovirus serostatus. To predict cytomegalovirus infection status, the study brought together high-throughput TCR immunosequencing, statistical association of individual TCRs with disease status, and machine learning. All discovery cohort repertoires had been generated on a single sequencing platform. Alongside the repertoire data, information on donor age, sex, ethnicity and CMV serostatus was compiled. Class I and class II HLA loci were covered by the typing at four-digit resolution. Along with the approximately 650-subject first cohort, a separate validation cohort of over a hundred different subjects was used. An early release that covered some 630 HLA-typed donors contained around 300 gigabases of sequencing data and around 85 million unique TCR sequences. The genetic ancestry cluster associated with self-reported Caucasian donors included roughly 84% of the approximately 430 genotyped donors. A later genetic analysis took genome-wide SNP genotypes for about three fifths of the 666 donors and used that subset as a discovery cohort. A later analysis re-examined previously published TCR beta repertoires from more than 600 donors and added high-resolution HLA genotyping to investigate patterns of TCR occurrence. About 5 DR-DQ haplotypes were handled as single units for association and clustering, since linkage in the cohort was strong. The later analysis used no new phenotypic data to find candidate immune exposures, relying instead on TCR beta sequences and their occurrence across donors. The number of donors typed differed by locus, with 629-630 for A, B, C, DRB1 and DQB1, 522 for DQA1, under 610 for DPA1, and over 400 for DPB1. The study aimed to test whether cataloging public T cell receptors could reveal signatures of past pathogen exposure. In an earlier analysis of a few hundred of the donors, high-throughput TCR beta sequencing was used to judge whether each TCR beta V gene segment behaved as functional or pseudogenic. Results the study describes overall, beyond this receptor: Some IMGT-functional V segments, including TRBV6-2 and TRBV6-3, could not be told apart with the 87-base-pair reads, so those segments were excluded. Most CMV-associated TCR beta chains appeared to be HLA-restricted in a later analysis, and the HLA associations seemed to be driven largely by CMV exposure. Fewer than 20 rarely observed V segments, including chromosome 9 orphons, were excluded from the earlier analysis of several hundred of the donors because counts were too low. A later analysis associated approximately 17,000 TCR beta sequences with specific HLA alleles at a false discovery rate of 0.05. A total of 150 or so TCR beta chains were listed by the study as associated with cytomegalovirus. In a later analysis, TCR association rates were found to vary across HLA loci, with the most associated TCRs seen for DRB1 alleles and the fewest for HLA-C alleles. Most TCR sequences were observed very rarely across donors, whereas some public TCRs were present in many individuals. Linkage disequilibrium might explain the correlated functional status among segregating V segments, but an unknown experimental factor could not be ruled out. This cohort had only TCR beta chains sequenced, and the lack of alpha or paired-chain data limited which features could be detected. According to the authors, the approach could potentially be generalized to other disease states and immunological phenotypes. In vitro tests confirmed that a few of the cytomegalovirus-associated TCR beta chains recognize cytomegalovirus antigens. An association between a missense DCLRE1C variant and V-gene and J-gene trimming of TCR beta chains was found in a later genetic analysis and replicated in an independent cohort. Broadly in line with IMGT annotations, most TCR beta V segments showed up in productive rearrangements about 90% or about 30% of the time in an earlier analysis of under 700 of the donors. Compared with equally common non-associated chains, HLA-associated TCR beta chains in a later analysis were more clonally expanded and had lower generation probabilities. A further reported finding was that TCR beta sequences accurately predicted the HLA-A and HLA-B alleles for most subjects in the first cohort. According to a later genetic analysis, donors in an Asian-associated ancestry cluster had fewer N-insertions in productive TCRs than the approximately 650-donor mean. Presence/absence analyses assumed roughly uniform sequencing depth across donors, an assumption that may not hold. In both the original and validation cohorts, the classifier was reported to diagnose cytomegalovirus status with high specificity and sensitivity. The sequencing pipeline was judged likely to have produced a cluster of highly shared sequence variants as a technical artifact. For the cohort, immune exposure information was limited to CMV serostatus. In a later analysis, several top co-occurrence clusters were reported to appear linked to parvovirus B19, influenza, CMV and Epstein-Barr virus. HLA typing was unavailable for some donors at each locus, so association tests used only the typed subset. Strong co-occurrence of HLA alleles, especially DR and DQ, made assigning TCR associations to individual alleles difficult.

In total, just over 650 healthy bone marrow donors made up the cohort. All cohort members were sampled while nominally healthy, although unrecorded immune exposures were likely present. The donor was CMV seropositive and belonged to the group of more than 250 seropositive cohort members. Each donor provided a peripheral blood sample, and peripheral blood mononuclear cells were used for TCR beta sequencing. Genomic DNA extraction from the blood cell samples was performed with the Qiagen DNeasy Blood Extraction Kit. Library generation was performed with the immunoSEQ multiplex PCR assay. For the multiplex PCR, a mixture combining 60 forward primers for TCR Vbeta segments and 13 reverse primers for TCR Jbeta segments was used. Amplification of the CDR3 region of rearranged TCR beta genes was performed with a multiplex PCR assay on genomic DNA. The amplified TCR beta libraries were sequenced on the Illumina HiSeq System as 87-base-pair reads. The study's processing was this. Across the 500 to 750 repertoires, a later analysis counted 75 million to 90 million unique TCR beta chains, 9.5 million to 12 million of which were shared by at least two donors. To remove PCR and sequencing errors, raw reads were error-corrected and collapsed into unique sequences using a nearest-neighbor algorithm that merged closely related sequences. Alignment of CDR3 sequences to IMGT reference sequences was used to assign V, D and J gene segments. For a sequence to be retained, at least a six-nucleotide match to both a V gene segment and a J gene segment was required. Rearrangements were called productive when the CDR3 lacked stop codons and stayed in frame with V and J; all others were non-productive. CDR3 was defined by IMGT convention, running from the second conserved V-encoded cysteine to the conserved J-encoded phenylalanine. In an earlier analysis of just under 600 of the donors, sequences lacking an unambiguous match to a single V gene segment were excluded. An earlier analysis of some 610 of the donors called V segments functional above 56.7% productive rearrangements and segregating when the between-donor standard deviation exceeded 5%. A statistical classification framework was built to diagnose cytomegalovirus status from the catalog of TCR beta chain sequences. In a later analysis, TCR nucleotide sequences were compared against IMGT/GENE-DB human TR gene sequences so that V and J genes could be assigned. A later analysis assigned CDR3 sequences and most-parsimonious VDJ recombination scenarios with the TCRdist pipeline. A later analysis defined each TCR beta chain by its CDR3 amino acid sequence plus V-gene family, and excluded reads lacking a unique V-gene family. As a way to deal with suspected cross-contamination and a sequencing artifact, a later analysis dropped approximately 590 nucleotide sequences that were highly shared and had low generation probability. In a later analysis, a clonal expansion index for each public chain was calculated from normalized within-repertoire ranks of inferred template counts. In a later analysis, generation probabilities were computed using a VDJ recombination model fitted to out-of-frame rearrangements, and the results were checked against IGoR. In a later analysis, hypergeometric tests were used to score TCR-TCR, TCR-HLA and TCR-CMV co-occurrence, with a repertoire-size bias correction applied to TCR pairs. In a later analysis, false discovery rates were estimated by permuting HLA or CMV assignments 20 times. A later analysis grouped co-occurring TCRs with DBSCAN, adding TCRdist sequence similarity when clustering within HLA-allele-positive subsets. Repertoires with fewer than 30,000 or more than 120,000 public chains, plus five repertoires with anomalous nucleotide sharing, were excluded from co-occurrence clustering. As stored in TCRdb, this immuneACCESS dataset retains in-frame rearrangements with V and J assigned. A fraction of the clones does not appear; measured against another copy, unresolved V genes explain less than half of the discrepancy, and the remainder lacks a known reason. Clonal size and the V and J genes are those of that table, whereas D and trimming came from the DNA. The sample table shows 55,000 to 75,000 clones, and around 74% are seen once. The ten most abundant clones make up 7.4% of the sample.

This clone was counted a few times. Its target antigen remains unknown. Base qualities were left out, and no much larger clone turns up one base away. Trimming takes 1 base off V and 4 bases off J; junction bases not matched to a gene: 5. Including the terminal cysteine and phenylalanine, the CDR3 comprises 15 residues. The read is trimmed to its CDR3 DNA, 45 bases read in frame from base 1. CDR1 and CDR2 are drawn from the germline V gene: LGHNA, YSLEER. This TCR came from a woman in her thirties in good health and CMV-seropositive. The chain employs TRBV4-3 and TRBJ2-3, and 7 junctional nucleotides match TRBD1. Sequencing input: PBMCs. In nucleotides, the sequence is TGCGCCAGCAGCCAAGCCGGACAGGCTGCAGATACGCAGTATTTT. This sequence encodes CASSQAGQAADTQYF.